This T cell receptor beta chain was documented in a study of beta chain features in type 1 diabetes (dated by TCRdb to the late 2010s). Regarding the research as a whole: Mean age, gender distribution, total cell number and subset yield did not differ between patients and healthy donors. In the study, recently diagnosed type 1 diabetes patients and matched healthy donors were compared on the TCRB repertoires of their sorted circulating CD4+ T cell subsets. Regulatory and stem cell-like memory subsets were obtained from only 8 patients and roughly eight healthy donors, while naive and central memory subsets were obtained from all 30 or so donors. A total of 85 million to 140 million sorted cells were examined across all samples, and a strong correlation was observed between cell number per subset and RNA yield.

A word on this clone: Its target antigen remains unknown. Per-base qualities were not stored, and no clone one base away is much larger.

All of the isolated RNA was reverse transcribed with the High Capacity cDNA Reverse Transcription Kit, so expressed TCRB transcripts were sequenced. Deep immunoSEQ sequencing was applied to naive, central memory and regulatory T cell samples, giving an average of roughly 3.5 million total reads per sample. Sorted cells were lysed in RLT buffer and RNA was extracted with DNase-treated RNeasy Micro or Mini kits, depending on cell number. To prevent cross-contamination, every cell subset was processed on its own, while patient and healthy donor samples were processed together. The immunoSEQ multiplex PCR was used to amplify TCRB sequences from cDNA, yielding 87-bp fragments that span the CDR3 region. The amplicons were sequenced using the Illumina HiSeq platform. As for the original processing: PCR bias was computationally corrected using synthetic template baselines, reads within Hamming distance 2 were collapsed, and singletons that could not be merged were discarded. By aligning reads against IMGT, V, D and J genes, CDR3 length, and insertions or deletions at six rearrangement sites were assigned. Within each subset, clonotype counts were normalized to sorted cell number, and only after that were true diversity and Gini coefficients computed with the tcR R package. The overlap coefficient, calculated on TCRB nucleotide sequences, was used to measure repertoire sharing. Out-of-frame TCRB sequences from naive cells were analyzed as a proxy for the pre-selection repertoire. TCRdb stores this immuneACCESS table with in-frame sequences only. Part of the clones is absent; in the studies checked, under half of the shortfall reflects unresolved V genes, and no reason is known for the rest. That table furnishes V, J and clone size, whereas the DNA furnished D and trimming. Within this sample are about 240,000 clones, with approximately 15% of them counted one time only. Of the sample, about 0.019% falls within the top ten clones.

Overall results and qualifications from the work: At VDJ recombination sites, patients with type 1 diabetes made fewer insertions and deleted more nucleotides, a pattern implying thymic rearrangement abnormalities. Shorter templates might be favored by PCR, yet because patient and control samples were amplified and corrected together, any such skew would affect both groups equally. The naive, central memory and regulatory TCRB repertoires appeared to resemble one another more closely among patients than among healthy donors. HLA sub-analyses involved small numbers of individuals, so any influence of HLA type on TCRB rearrangement remained unresolved. Sequencing cDNA rather than genomic DNA could over-represent highly expressing activated cells, although activation and CD3 levels did not differ between groups. In all four CD4+ subsets, TCRB CDR3 length was moderately but significantly shorter in type 1 diabetes patients.

From each donor, a single peripheral blood sample of approximately 120 mL on average was drawn into heparinised tubes. A BD FACSAria II was used to sort naive, central memory, regulatory and stem cell-like memory CD4+ T cells with a panel that included CD45RO, CCR7, CD25, CD127, CD95 and CD27. All sorted populations exceeded 95% purity. Right away, PBMCs were isolated by Lymphoprep density gradient centrifugation and were stained directly, with no culture step. So that batch effects would be minimized, each experiment stained and sorted samples in pairs, pairing one healthy donor with one patient. V ends up 5 bases short and J 7 bases short, with an unmatched junction base count of 10. CDR1 and CDR2, looked up from the germline V gene, are LGHNT and FRNRAP. CDR3 length: 14 amino acids, cysteine to phenylalanine. Here the CDR3 DNA is all that survives: 42 bases in frame from base 1.

The chain employs TRBV12-5 and TRBJ2-7; 8 nucleotides in the junction match TRBD2. The origin of this receptor is a man aged 25-45 years with type 1 diabetes. The source material was naive CD4+ T cells from blood. The cell subset or site label, as the study defines it: true naive CD4+ T cells. The CDR3 is CASGPPKGTREQYF. The DNA sequence is TGTGCTAGTGGTCCACCGAAGGGGACTAGGGAGCAGTACTTC.